This T cell receptor beta chain was profiled in a study of blood T cell repertoires in COVID-19. In the original analysis: Estimation of nucleated cell counts relied on the amplification of reference gene primers. Sequencing was performed with immunoSEQ multiplex PCR; in TCRdb, only in-frame clones are kept and a portion is missing. V, J and clone size are those of that table, while D and trimming were read from the DNA. This sample has tens of thousands of clones, with more than 75% found just once. After removal of 4 bases from V and 5 bases from J, the junction contained 20 bases not matched to a gene. This CDR3 comprises 19 residues. The V gene's germline CDR1 is MGHRA and CDR2 YSYEKL.

The receptor was derived from a human donor in a cohort sampled during active COVID-19. Sequenced material: peripheral blood. The V call is TRBV4-1, the J call TRBJ2-7; 10 nucleotides line up with TRBD2. DNA of the CDR3: TGCGCCAGCAGCCGATCACCCCCCCCGGCTAGCGGGAGCCGCGACGAGCAGTACTTC. Encoded protein: CASSRSPPPASGSRDEQYF.